This T cell receptor (beta chain) derives from a study of Ad26.COV2.S vaccination and SARS-CoV-2 variants. Looking at the study overall: Donor allocation was to the COV1001 Ad26.COV2.S trial arm. Study-wide findings and caveats: Analyses of TCR breadth and depth may have underestimated total T cell responses. Measurement of non-spike TCR breadth gave similar results in vaccine and placebo recipients.

Documented treatment: some 20 received Ad26.COV2.S at low or high dose, single or two shots; several received placebo; per-sample allocation not given. Sampling was performed 63 days after the first vaccine or placebo injection. Boston supplied an adult donor aged 18-55 years. The germline gives CDR1 MNHEY, CDR2 SVGAGI. CDR3 length: 15 residues. The V and J ends lost 6 bases and 6 bases, in that order; junction bases with no gene match: 8. As for this clone: The antigen is undetermined.

Data came from immunoSEQ multiplex PCR; TCRdb stores just in-frame clones and leaves some out. The sample has more than 300,000 clones, 88% seen once. The sample here was peripheral blood, taken in a trial of Ad26.COV2.S vaccine versus placebo. The J gene is TRBJ1-6, the V gene TRBV6-5, with 7 bases aligning to TRBD1. The TCR was taken from a person between 18 and 59 years old who received the Ad26.COV2.S COVID-19 vaccine or a placebo. CDR3 DNA: TGTGCCAGCAGGACCGTACAGGGGAGTAATTCACCCCTCCACTTT. Protein sequence: CASRTVQGSNSPLHF.